This T cell receptor (beta chain) was documented in a study of blood T cell repertoires in COVID-19. The repertoire was sequenced with immunoSEQ multiplex PCR; TCRdb's copy has only in-frame clones and lacks some. The profile shows 300,000 to 350,000 clones, around 90% of them singletons. V dropped 1 base and J dropped 3 bases, with 10 bases sitting between them. This CDR3 is built from 14 residues. The V gene's germline CDR1 is SGHNT and CDR2 YYREEE (reference sequence). Sample: peripheral blood. The rearrangement links TRBV5-4 to TRBJ1-2; TRBD1 might be the D (6 bases). The receptor's source is a woman in her twenties or thirties with COVID-19, enrolled during active disease. The CDR3 sequence: CASSLPGTHYGYTF. The CDR3 DNA is TGTGCCAGCAGCTTGCCCGGGACACACTATGGCTACACCTTC.